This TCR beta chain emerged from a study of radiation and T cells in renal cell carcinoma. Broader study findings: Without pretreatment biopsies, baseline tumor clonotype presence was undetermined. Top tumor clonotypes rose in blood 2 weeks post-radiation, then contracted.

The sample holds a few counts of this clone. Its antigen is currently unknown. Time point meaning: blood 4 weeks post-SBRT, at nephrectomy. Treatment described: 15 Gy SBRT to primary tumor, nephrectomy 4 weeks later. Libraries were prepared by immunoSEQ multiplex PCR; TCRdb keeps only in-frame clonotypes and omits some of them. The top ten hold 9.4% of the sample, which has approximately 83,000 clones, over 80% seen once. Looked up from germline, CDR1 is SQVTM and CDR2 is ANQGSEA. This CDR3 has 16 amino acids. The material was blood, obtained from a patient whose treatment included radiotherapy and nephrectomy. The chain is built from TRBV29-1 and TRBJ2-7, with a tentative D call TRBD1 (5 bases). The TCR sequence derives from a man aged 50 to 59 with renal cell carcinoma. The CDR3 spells CTRDMRQLVCSYEQYF. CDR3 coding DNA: TGCACCAGAGACATGAGACAGCTTGTGTGCTCCTACGAGCAGTACTTC.